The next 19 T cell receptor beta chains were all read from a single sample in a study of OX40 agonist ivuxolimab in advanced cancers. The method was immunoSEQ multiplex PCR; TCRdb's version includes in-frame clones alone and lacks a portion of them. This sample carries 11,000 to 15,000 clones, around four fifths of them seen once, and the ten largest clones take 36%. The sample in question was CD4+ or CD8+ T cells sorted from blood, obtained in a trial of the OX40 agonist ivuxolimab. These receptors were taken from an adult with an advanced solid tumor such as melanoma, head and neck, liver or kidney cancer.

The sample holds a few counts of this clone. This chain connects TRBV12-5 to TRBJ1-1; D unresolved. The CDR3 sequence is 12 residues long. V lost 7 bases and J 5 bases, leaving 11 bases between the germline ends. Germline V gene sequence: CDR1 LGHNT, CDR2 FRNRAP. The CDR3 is CASAYTGTEAFF. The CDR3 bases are TGTGCTAGTGCCTATACGGGAACTGAAGCTTTCTTT.

CDR3 amino acids: CAWSVVGANEKLFF. In nucleotides, the CDR3 is TGTGCCTGGAGTGTAGTGGGGGCTAATGAAAAACTGTTTTTT. The chain carries TRBV30 and TRBJ1-4; possibly TRBD1 for D (5 bases). The length of the CDR3 is 14 residues. V was shortened by 0 bases and J by 3 bases, with 8 bases between the two germline ends. Germline CDR1 reads GTSNPN; CDR2 reads SVGIG (reference sequence).

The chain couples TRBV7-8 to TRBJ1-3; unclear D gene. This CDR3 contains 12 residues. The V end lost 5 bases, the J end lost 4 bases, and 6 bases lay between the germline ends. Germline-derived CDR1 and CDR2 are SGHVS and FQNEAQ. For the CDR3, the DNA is TGTGCCAGCAGCCACACAGGAAACACCATATATTTT. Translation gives CASSHTGNTIYF.

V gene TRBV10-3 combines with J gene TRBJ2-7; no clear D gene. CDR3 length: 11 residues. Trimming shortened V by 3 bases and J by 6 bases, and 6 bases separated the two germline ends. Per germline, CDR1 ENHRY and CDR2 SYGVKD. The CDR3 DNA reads TGTGCCATCAGTGAAGGTGGCGAGCAGTACTTC. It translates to CAISEGGEQYF.

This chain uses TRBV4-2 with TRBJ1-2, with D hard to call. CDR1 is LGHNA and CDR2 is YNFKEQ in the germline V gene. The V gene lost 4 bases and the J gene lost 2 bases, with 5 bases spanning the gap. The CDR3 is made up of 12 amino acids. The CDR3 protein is CASSPDNYGYTF. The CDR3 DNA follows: TGTGCCAGCAGCCCCGACAACTATGGCTACACCTTC.

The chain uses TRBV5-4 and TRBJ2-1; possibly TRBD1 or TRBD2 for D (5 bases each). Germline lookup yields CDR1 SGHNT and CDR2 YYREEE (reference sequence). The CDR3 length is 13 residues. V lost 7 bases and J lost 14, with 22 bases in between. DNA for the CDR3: TGTGCCAGCTCTTTTAACCGGGACCCCGGTGAGTTCTTC. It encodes CASSFNRDPGEFF.

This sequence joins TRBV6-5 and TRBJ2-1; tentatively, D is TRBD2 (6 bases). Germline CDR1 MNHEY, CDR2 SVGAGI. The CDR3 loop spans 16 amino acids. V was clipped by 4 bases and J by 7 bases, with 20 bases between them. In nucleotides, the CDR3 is TGTGCCAGCAGTTTAGGGTCGGGAGCGAGTGGAAATGAGCAGTTCTTC. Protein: CASSLGSGASGNEQFF.

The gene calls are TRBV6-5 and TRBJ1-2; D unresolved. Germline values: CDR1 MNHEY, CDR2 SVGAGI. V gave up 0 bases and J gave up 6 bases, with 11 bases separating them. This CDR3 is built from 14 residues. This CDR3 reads CASSYSLLRNGYTF. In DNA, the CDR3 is TGTGCCAGCAGTTACTCCCTACTGCGGAATGGCTACACCTTC.

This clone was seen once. The CDR3 protein is CASSSNPGGGRNTIYF. The CDR3 nucleotides read TGTGCCAGCAGTTCAAACCCGGGAGGCGGCAGAAACACCATATATTTT. The rearrangement links TRBV28 to TRBJ1-3; D is undetermined. The CDR3 totals 16 residues. CDR1 and CDR2 from the germline V gene are MDHEN and SYDVKM. V shed 4 bases and J shed 5 bases, with 18 bases lying between them.

CDR3 nucleotide sequence: TGTGCCAGCAGTGAGAAACCCCCCGGGGACTACCCGGAGGACGATGAGCAGTTCTTC. Protein product: CASSEKPPGDYPEDDEQFF. This chain joins TRBV28 and TRBJ2-1; TRBD2 matches 7 bases. The CDR3 sequence is 19 residues long. Germline loops: CDR1 MDHEN, CDR2 SYDVKM. The V segment lost 5 bases and the J segment 8 bases; nucleotides outside the gene matches: 24.

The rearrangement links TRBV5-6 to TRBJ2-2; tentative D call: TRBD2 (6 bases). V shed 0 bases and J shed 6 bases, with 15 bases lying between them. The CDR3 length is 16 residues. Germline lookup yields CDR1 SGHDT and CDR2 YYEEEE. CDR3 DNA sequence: TGTGCCAGCAGCTTGGCACTAGCTCGAACCCCCGGGGAGCTGTTTTTT. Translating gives CASSLALARTPGELFF.

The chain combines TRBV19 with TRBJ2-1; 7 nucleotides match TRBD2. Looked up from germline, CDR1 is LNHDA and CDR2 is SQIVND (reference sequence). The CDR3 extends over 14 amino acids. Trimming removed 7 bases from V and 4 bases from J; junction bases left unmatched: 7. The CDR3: CASMGTNLYNEQFF. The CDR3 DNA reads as TGTGCCAGTATGGGGACTAACCTTTACAATGAGCAGTTCTTC.

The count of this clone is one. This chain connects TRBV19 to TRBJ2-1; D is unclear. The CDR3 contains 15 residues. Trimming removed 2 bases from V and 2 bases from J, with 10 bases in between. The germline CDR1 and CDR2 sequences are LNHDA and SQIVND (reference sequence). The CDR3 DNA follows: TGTGCCAGTAGTATACTGCTCTCCACCTACAATGAGCAGTTCTTC. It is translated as CASSILLSTYNEQFF.

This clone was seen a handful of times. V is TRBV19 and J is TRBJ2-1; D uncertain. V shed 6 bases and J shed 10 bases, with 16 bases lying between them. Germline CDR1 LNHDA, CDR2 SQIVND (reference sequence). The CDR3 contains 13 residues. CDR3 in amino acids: CASREVGWEEQFF. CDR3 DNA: TGTGCCAGTAGGGAAGTGGGGTGGGAAGAGCAGTTCTTC.

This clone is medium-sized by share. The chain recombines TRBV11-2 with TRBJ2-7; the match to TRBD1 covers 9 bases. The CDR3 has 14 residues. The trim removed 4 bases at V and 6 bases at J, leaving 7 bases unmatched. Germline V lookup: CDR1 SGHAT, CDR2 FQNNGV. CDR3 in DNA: TGTGCCAGCAGCTGGAGACAGGGGGATACCGAGCAGTACTTC. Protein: CASSWRQGDTEQYF.

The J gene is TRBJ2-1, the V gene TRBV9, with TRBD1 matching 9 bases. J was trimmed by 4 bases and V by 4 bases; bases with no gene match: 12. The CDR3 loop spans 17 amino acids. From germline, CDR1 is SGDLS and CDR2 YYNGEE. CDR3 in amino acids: CASSFNTRGQGYNEQFF. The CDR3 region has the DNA TGTGCCAGCAGCTTCAATACCCGGGGACAGGGTTACAATGAGCAGTTCTTC. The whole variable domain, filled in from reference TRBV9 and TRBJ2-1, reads DSGVTQTPKHLITATGQRVTLRCSPRSGDLSVYWYQQSLDQGLQFLIQYYNGEERAKGNILERFSAQQFPDLHSELNLSSLELGDSALYFCASSFNTRGQGYNEQFFGPGTRLTVL.

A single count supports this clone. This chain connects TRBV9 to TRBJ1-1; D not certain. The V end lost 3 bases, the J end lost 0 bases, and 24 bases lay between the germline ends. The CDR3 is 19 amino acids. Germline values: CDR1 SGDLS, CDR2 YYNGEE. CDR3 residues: CASSAGPRPGGQVNTEAFF. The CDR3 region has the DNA TGTGCCAGCAGCGCGGGCCCAAGGCCTGGCGGCCAAGTGAACACTGAAGCTTTCTTT.

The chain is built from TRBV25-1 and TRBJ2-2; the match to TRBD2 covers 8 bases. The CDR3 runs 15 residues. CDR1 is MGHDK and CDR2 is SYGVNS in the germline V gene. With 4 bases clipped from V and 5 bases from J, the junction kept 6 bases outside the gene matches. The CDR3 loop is CASSGLAWGTGELFF. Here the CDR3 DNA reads TGTGCCAGCAGTGGACTAGCGTGGGGGACCGGGGAGCTGTTTTTT.

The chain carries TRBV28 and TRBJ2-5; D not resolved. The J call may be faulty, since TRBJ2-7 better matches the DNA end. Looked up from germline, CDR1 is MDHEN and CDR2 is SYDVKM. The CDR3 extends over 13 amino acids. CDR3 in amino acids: CASSSPLSYEQYF. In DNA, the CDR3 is TGTGCCAGCAGTTCACCCCTCTCCTACGAGCAGTACTTC.